These 24 T cell receptor beta chains were sequenced from one sample in a study of CD8+ T cells in alopecia areata. TCR sequencing used cDNA made by reverse transcription of extracted RNA. Profiled with immunoSEQ multiplex PCR; TCRdb holds only in-frame clones, not every one. The data contain some 150,000 clones, 62% of them singletons. The sample consisted of CD8+ T cells sorted from blood. The receptor source for this set is a human donor in good health.

As DNA, the CDR3 is TGTGCCAGCAGTTTACCTCCGGGACACCCTTCCTACGAGCAGTACTTC. Protein sequence: CASSLPPGHPSYEQYF. J is TRBJ2-7 and V is TRBV27; a weak D match, TRBD1 (6 bases). The V and J ends lost 2 bases and 1 base respectively, with 15 bases between them. The CDR3 has 16 residues. Germline CDR1 is MNHEY and CDR2 is SMNVEV (reference sequence).

This clone was seen only a few times. The chain carries TRBV15 and TRBJ2-4; D gene unclear. The germline gives CDR1 LNHNV, CDR2 YYDKDF (reference sequence). The V end was cut by 5 bases, the J end by 5 bases, with 22 bases between. CDR3 length: 17 residues. DNA of the CDR3: TGTGCCACCAGCGCGTCCGTGGCCCAATCCAAGGAAAACATTCAGTACTTC. Its protein is CATSASVAQSKENIQYF.

The chain employs TRBV27 and TRBJ2-1; 10 bases agree with TRBD2. Trimming cost V 7 bases and J 8 bases; bases outside gene matches: 11. This CDR3 spans 15 amino acids. CDR1 and CDR2 from the germline V gene are MNHEY and SMNVEV (reference sequence). The CDR3 is CASMRLAGDQYEQFF. CDR3 bases: TGTGCCAGCATGCGGCTAGCGGGAGATCAGTATGAGCAGTTCTTC.

This clone came up a few times. J is TRBJ2-1 and V is TRBV5-6, with D unresolved. Trimming pared 5 bases from V and 6 bases from J, leaving 15 bases between. Germline V gene lookup returns CDR1 SGHDT and CDR2 YYEEEE. CDR3 size: 14 residues. Written as DNA, the CDR3 is TGTGCCAGCAGTCAAAGGGTGTGGGGCAATGAGCAGTTCTTC. Encoded protein: CASSQRVWGNEQFF.

V usage is TRBV9 and J usage is TRBJ1-2; possibly TRBD1 for D (5 bases). Trimming took 3 bases from V and 2 from J, leaving 11 bases between them. The CDR3 extends over 14 amino acids. Germline V gives CDR1 SGDLS, CDR2 YYNGEE. CDR3 sequence: CASSEMDINYGYTF. CDR3 DNA: TGTGCCAGCAGCGAGATGGACATAAACTATGGCTACACCTTC.

The chain recombines TRBV27 with TRBJ2-5, with 7 positions matching TRBD2. CDR3 size: 15 residues. V was clipped by 1 base and J by 1 base; unmatched bases: 3. Germline V lookup: CDR1 MNHEY, CDR2 SMNVEV (reference sequence). The CDR3 here is CASSLWTGGQETQYF. The CDR3, as DNA: TGTGCCAGCAGTTTATGGACGGGGGGCCAAGAGACCCAGTACTTC.

This clone was observed a handful of times. The V gene is TRBV11-2, the J gene TRBJ2-1, with 11 bases matching TRBD2. V lost 8 bases to trimming and J lost 0 bases; unmatched junction nucleotides: 9. The germline V gene encodes CDR1 SGHAT and CDR2 FQNNGV. The CDR3 is 17 amino acids. The CDR3 bases are TGTGCCAGCCCCGGGACTAGCGGCGCCGACTCCTACAATGAGCAGTTCTTC. Translated, it gives CASPGTSGADSYNEQFF.

The genes are TRBV6-5 and TRBJ2-7, with 8 nucleotides matching TRBD1. Germline-derived CDR1 and CDR2 are MNHEY and SVGAGI. The CDR3 is made up of 13 amino acids. Germline trimming cut 5 bases from V and 6 bases from J; bases unmatched to any gene: 6. The CDR3 DNA sequence: TGTGCCAGCAGTGCGGGACAGGTTTCCGAGCAGTACTTC. Translation gives CASSAGQVSEQYF.

A few counts support this clone. Other DNA sequences of this sample code for an identical CDR3. V gene TRBV4-1 combines with J gene TRBJ2-5; tentative D call: TRBD1 (5 bases). This CDR3 comprises 13 residues. CDR1 is MGHRA and CDR2 is YSYEKL in the germline V gene. Trimming took off 3 bases at V and 4 bases at J, with 9 bases between the two ends. The CDR3, as DNA: TGCGCCAGCAGCCAGGGAAGGGGAGAGACCCAGTACTTC. It translates to CASSQGRGETQYF.

The sample holds a few counts of this clone. This chain connects TRBV2 to TRBJ2-1; the D gene is possibly TRBD2 (6 bases). The CDR3 loop spans 11 amino acids. V was pared by 10 bases and J by 7 bases, with 11 bases between. Germline V lookup: CDR1 SNHLY, CDR2 FYNNEI. The chain's CDR3 is CAIAEGNEQFF. Written as DNA, the CDR3 is TGTGCCATTGCGGAGGGGAATGAGCAGTTCTTC.

The V gene is TRBV7-9, the J gene TRBJ1-2; possible D gene TRBD1, 6 bases. This CDR3 is built from 13 residues. Germline V gives CDR1 SEHNR, CDR2 FQNEAQ (reference sequence). V lost 11 bases and J 7 bases, leaving 20 bases between the germline ends. CDR3: CAHAAGALTGYTF. The CDR3 bases are TGTGCCCACGCCGCAGGGGCACTTACTGGCTACACCTTC.

This clone was seen only a few times. The V gene is TRBV29-1, the J gene TRBJ1-2; 8 bases are a match to TRBD1. Trimming took 4 bases from V and 7 from J; bases not matched to a gene: 5. Germline CDR1 reads SQVTM; CDR2 reads ANQGSEA. This CDR3 is built from 12 residues. CDR3 sequence (DNA): TGCAGCGTTGCGGGCAGGGGGCTTGGCTACACCTTC. Protein sequence: CSVAGRGLGYTF.

The chain employs TRBV5-6 and TRBJ2-7; no clear D gene. Per germline, CDR1 SGHDT and CDR2 YYEEEE. This CDR3 region has 12 residues. V lost 4 bases and J 4 bases, leaving 9 bases between the germline ends. The CDR3 loop reads CASSNSWYEQYF. The DNA of the CDR3 is TGTGCCAGCAGCAACTCTTGGTACGAGCAGTACTTC.

In the case of this clone: Other DNA sequences in this sample translate to the same CDR3. The chain joins TRBV6-5 to TRBJ1-1; unclear D gene. The CDR3 length is 14 residues. The germline V gene has CDR1 MNHEY and CDR2 SVGAGI. Trimming pared 2 bases from V and 1 base from J, leaving 8 bases between. The CDR3 region is CASSYGRGNTEAFF. The CDR3 DNA follows: TGTGCCAGCAGTTACGGACGGGGGAACACTGAAGCTTTCTTT.

This clone showed up just a few times. The chain combines TRBV14 with TRBJ1-2; no clear D gene. CDR3 length: 14 amino acids. Trimming removed 3 bases from V and 3 bases from J, with 11 bases in between. Germline values: CDR1 SGHDN, CDR2 FVKESK. DNA for the CDR3: TGTGCCAGCAGCCAGCAAGACGGGTACTATGGCTACACCTTC. This codes for CASSQQDGYYGYTF.

The V gene is TRBV29-1, the J gene TRBJ2-3, with D perhaps TRBD2 (6 bases). V was clipped by 3 bases and J by 4 bases, with 11 bases between them. This CDR3 has 13 residues. The germline V gene has CDR1 SQVTM and CDR2 ANQGSEA. The CDR3 loop is CSVDGGSADTQYF. CDR3 nucleotide sequence: TGCAGCGTTGACGGGGGTTCGGCAGATACGCAGTATTTT.

CDR3 protein: CSVERREGTGANVLTF. DNA for the CDR3: TGCAGCGTTGAAAGGCGGGAGGGTACTGGGGCCAACGTCCTGACTTTC. J is TRBJ2-6 and V is TRBV29-1, with TRBD2 matching over 9 bases. Germline CDR1 and CDR2: SQVTM and ANQGSEA. V dropped 2 bases and J dropped 2; count of bases not matched to a gene: 4. The CDR3 has 16 amino acids.

V is TRBV6-1 and J is TRBJ2-2; TRBD1 matches at 10 bases. There are 16 residues in the CDR3. Germline trimming cut 3 bases from V and 1 base from J; bases unmatched to any gene: 2. From germline, CDR1 is MNHNS and CDR2 SASEGT. This CDR3 reads CASSEGQGKNTGELFF. For the CDR3, the DNA is TGTGCCAGCAGTGAGGGACAGGGGAAGAACACCGGGGAGCTGTTTTTT.

The rearrangement uses TRBV28 and TRBJ2-1; D call uncertain. The germline CDR1 and CDR2 sequences are MDHEN and SYDVKM. This CDR3 comprises 12 residues. The V end lost 5 bases, the J end lost 8 bases, and 10 bases lay between the germline ends. The CDR3 is CASSRSLDEQFF. In DNA, the CDR3 is TGTGCCAGCAGTCGTTCGTTGGATGAGCAGTTCTTC.

J is TRBJ1-5 and V is TRBV19; the D is unclear. This CDR3 contains 14 residues. The germline V gene encodes CDR1 LNHDA and CDR2 SQIVND (reference sequence). Trimming removed 1 base from V and 7 bases from J, with 11 bases in between. Here the CDR3 reads CASSIGQAWQPQHF. The CDR3 DNA reads as TGTGCCAGTAGTATAGGGCAGGCATGGCAGCCCCAGCATTTT.

The chain joins TRBV2 to TRBJ2-1; 7 bases map to TRBD2. Germline loops: CDR1 SNHLY, CDR2 FYNNEI. The ends lost 3 bases at V and 1 base at J; junction bases unmatched: 12. The CDR3 has 18 amino acids. This chain's CDR3 is CASSDGLPREPSYNEQFF. CDR3 sequence (DNA): TGTGCCAGCAGTGACGGCCTTCCGCGGGAGCCATCCTACAATGAGCAGTTCTTC.

This clone was seen a single time. The V gene is TRBV13, the J gene TRBJ2-1, with D possibly TRBD1 on 5 matching bases. The CDR3 runs to 14 residues. Between the trimmed V and J ends, which lost 4 bases and 8 bases, there was a span of 15 bases. Per the germline V gene, CDR1 is PRHDT and CDR2 is FYEKMQ (reference sequence). The CDR3 coding sequence is TGTGCCAGCAGCTCGACAGTGGGTATCGATGAGCAGTTCTTC. It translates to CASSSTVGIDEQFF.

The V call is TRBV5-4, the J call TRBJ2-7; 10 positions match TRBD1. Trimming took 4 bases from V and 2 from J; bases not matched to a gene: 9. Germline lookup yields CDR1 SGHNT and CDR2 YYREEE (reference sequence). The CDR3 covers 16 residues. The CDR3 reads CASSVYGTGAAYEQYF. DNA of the CDR3: TGTGCCAGCAGCGTTTACGGGACAGGGGCGGCCTACGAGCAGTACTTC.

Only a few counts were recorded for this clone. This rearrangement joins TRBV7-9 to TRBJ2-7; D possibly corresponds to TRBD1 (6 bases). CDR3 length: 15 amino acids. Per the germline V gene, CDR1 is SEHNR and CDR2 is FQNEAQ (reference sequence). V was clipped by 11 bases and J by 0 bases, with 20 bases between them. The CDR3 loop is CAPRGGRGSSYEQYF. CDR3 DNA: TGTGCCCCCAGGGGTGGCAGAGGAAGCTCCTACGAGCAGTACTTC.